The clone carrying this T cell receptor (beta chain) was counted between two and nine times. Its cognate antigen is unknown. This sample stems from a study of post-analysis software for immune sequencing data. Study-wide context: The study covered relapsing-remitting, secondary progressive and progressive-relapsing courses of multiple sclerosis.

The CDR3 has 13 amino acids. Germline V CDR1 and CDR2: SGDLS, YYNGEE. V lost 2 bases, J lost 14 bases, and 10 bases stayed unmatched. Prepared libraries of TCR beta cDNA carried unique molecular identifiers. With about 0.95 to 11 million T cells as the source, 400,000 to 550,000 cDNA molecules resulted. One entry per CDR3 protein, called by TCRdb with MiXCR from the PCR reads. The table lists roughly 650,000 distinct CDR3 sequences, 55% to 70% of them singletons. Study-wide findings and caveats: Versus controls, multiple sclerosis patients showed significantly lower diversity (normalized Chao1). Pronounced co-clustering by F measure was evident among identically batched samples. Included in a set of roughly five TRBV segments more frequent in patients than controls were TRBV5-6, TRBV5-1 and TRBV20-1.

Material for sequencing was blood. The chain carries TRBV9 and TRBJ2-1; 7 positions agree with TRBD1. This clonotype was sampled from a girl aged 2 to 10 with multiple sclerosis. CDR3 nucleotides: TGTGCCAGCAGCGTCCGGGACAGCTTTCTGAAGTTCTTC. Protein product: CASSVRDSFLKFF.